The 24 T cell receptor beta chains given below trace back to one sample, sequenced in a study of control samples from healthy donors and cancer patients. Sequenced by immunoSEQ multiplex PCR; TCRdb stores in-frame clones only, minus some. The sample includes some 150,000 clones, over 90% of them seen just once. The sample taken for sequencing was blood. The receptors derive from a woman in her twenties or thirties in good health.

Remarks on this clone: The germline gene is not matched at one end of the junction; a read error may be the cause. The chain is built from TRBV7-7 and TRBJ2-1, with D possibly being TRBD2 (5 bases). Germline V lookup: CDR1 SSHAT, CDR2 FNYEAQ (reference sequence). CDR3 size: 13 residues. In DNA form, the CDR3 reads TGTGCTAGCAGCTTAGCCCTAGCCAATGAGCAGTTCTTC. The encoded protein is CASSLALANEQFF.

V usage is TRBV30 and J usage is TRBJ1-1; 7 bases are a match to TRBD1. CDR3 length equals 12 residues. In germline, CDR1 is GTSNPN, CDR2 SVGIG (reference sequence). CDR3 sequence reads: CAQDRAGTEAFF. CDR3 bases: TGTGCACAAGACAGGGCGGGGACTGAAGCTTTCTTT.

J is TRBJ2-1 and V is TRBV6-6, with TRBD1 matching 8 bases. Germline values: CDR1 MNHNY, CDR2 SVGAGI (reference sequence). V shed 2 bases and J 3 bases; nucleotides not matched to a gene: 3. The CDR3 totals 15 residues. CDR3 nucleotide sequence: TGTGCCAGCAGTTACGCAGGGGGCCTCTACAATGAGCAGTTCTTC. This gives the protein CASSYAGGLYNEQFF.

The chain employs TRBV11-3 and TRBJ2-1; no clear D gene. Trimming took off 5 bases at V and 9 bases at J, with 11 bases between the two ends. Germline V gives CDR1 SGHNT, CDR2 YENEEA. The CDR3 has 12 residues. CDR3 residues: CASSGWSGEQFF. CDR3 nucleotides: TGTGCCAGCAGCGGCTGGTCGGGTGAGCAGTTCTTC.

This clone was seen only once. The V gene is TRBV28, the J gene TRBJ1-5, with a tentative D call TRBD1 (6 bases). This CDR3 comprises 13 residues. V was clipped by 6 bases and J by 1 base, with 7 bases between them. Germline CDR1 reads MDHEN; CDR2 reads SYDVKM. The CDR3 DNA reads TGTGCCAGCAGCACAGGGAGCAATCAGCCCCAGCATTTT. Encoded protein: CASSTGSNQPQHF.

The chain carries TRBV3-1 (or the pseudogene TRBV3-2) and TRBJ1-2; TRBD1 aligns across 8 bases. The CDR3 has 17 residues. CDR1 is LGHDT, CDR2 YNNKEL, per germline (reference sequence). J gave up 4 bases and V 3 bases, and 13 bases lay outside the gene matches. The CDR3 coding sequence is TGTGCCAGCAGCCACCCCCTCGGCAGGGGGCAGAGCTATGGCTACACCTTC. It specifies CASSHPLGRGQSYGYTF.

The rearrangement links TRBV27 to TRBJ2-7, with D perhaps TRBD2 (6 bases). V lost 9 bases to trimming and J lost 4 bases, with 13 bases between them. CDR3 length: 12 residues. The germline CDR1 and CDR2 sequences are MNHEY and SMNVEV (reference sequence). The CDR3 sequence is CASGDGLYEQYF. CDR3 in DNA: TGTGCCAGTGGGGACGGACTATACGAGCAGTACTTC.

The J gene is TRBJ2-1, the V gene TRBV6-6; 14 nucleotides agree with TRBD2. V shed 5 bases, J shed 6 bases, and the junction held 9 bases outside the gene matches. CDR1 and CDR2 from the germline V gene are MNHNY and SVGAGI (reference sequence). This CDR3 comprises 17 residues. This CDR3 reads CASSHGSGTSGSNEQFF. CDR3 sequence (DNA): TGTGCCAGCAGTCACGGCTCCGGGACTAGCGGGAGCAATGAGCAGTTCTTC.

The chain employs TRBV7-8 and TRBJ1-2; 7 bases match TRBD1. This CDR3 region has 13 residues. Germline loops: CDR1 SGHVS, CDR2 FQNEAQ. The V segment lost 5 bases and the J segment 10 bases; nucleotides outside the gene matches: 10. In nucleotides, the CDR3 is TGTGCCAGCAGCGACAGGGTTGATGAGGACTACACCTTC. Protein: CASSDRVDEDYTF.

The count of this clone is one. The CDR3 loop is CASSFDRGYEQYF. The CDR3 DNA follows: TGTGCCAGCAGCTTTGACAGGGGGTACGAGCAGTACTTC. The J gene is TRBJ2-7, the V gene TRBV5-6, with TRBD1 identical over 9 bases. The CDR3 spans 13 residues. Looked up from germline, CDR1 is SGHDT and CDR2 is YYEEEE. Trimming took 2 bases from V and 4 from J; bases not matched to a gene: 1.

V gene TRBV18 combines with J gene TRBJ1-6; 7 positions match TRBD1. Per the germline V gene, CDR1 is KGHSH and CDR2 is LQKENI. The CDR3 length is 13 residues. The V gene end was trimmed by 3 bases and the J gene end by 7 bases; junction bases not matched to a gene: 0. Here the CDR3 DNA reads TGTGCCAGCTCACCGGACAGGAATTCACCCCTCCACTTT. This codes for CASSPDRNSPLHF.

This sequence joins TRBV7-2 and TRBJ1-5, with TRBD1 matching over 12 bases. The CDR3 covers 14 residues. V gave up 5 bases and J gave up 7 bases; unmatched junction bases: 3. Per germline, CDR1 SGHTA and CDR2 FQGNSA. The CDR3 here is CASSRDRGRQPQHF. In DNA, the CDR3 is TGTGCCAGCAGCCGGGACAGGGGGCGGCAGCCCCAGCATTTT.

This chain joins TRBV27 and TRBJ1-2; D unclear. Germline V lookup: CDR1 MNHEY, CDR2 SMNVEV (reference sequence). V gave up 1 base and J gave up 6 bases, with 18 bases separating them. The CDR3 contains 16 residues. The CDR3 here is CASSLYPGLGVDGYTF. CDR3 DNA: TGTGCCAGCAGTTTATATCCCGGGTTGGGTGTGGATGGCTACACCTTC.

This clone was detected once. The V and J genes are TRBV6-1 and TRBJ1-2, with 9 bases matching TRBD1. The germline V gene has CDR1 MNHNS and CDR2 SASEGT. CDR3 length: 17 residues. With 4 bases clipped from V and 2 bases from J, the junction kept 11 bases outside the gene matches. CDR3 residues: CASSARDRDTLNYGYTF. In nucleotides, the CDR3 is TGTGCCAGCAGTGCCCGGGACAGGGATACCTTGAACTATGGCTACACCTTC.

This chain joins TRBV6-5 and TRBJ1-6, with 9 bases aligning to TRBD1. V shed 6 bases, J shed 9 bases, and the junction held 3 bases outside the gene matches. CDR3 length equals 13 residues. Germline CDR1 is MNHEY and CDR2 is SVGAGI. The CDR3 DNA sequence: TGTGCCAGCAGGGACAGGGGTGGTTCACCCCTCCACTTT. Its protein is CASRDRGGSPLHF.

The chain carries TRBV5-1 and TRBJ1-2; D not certain. The length of the CDR3 is 13 residues. The germline V gene encodes CDR1 SGHRS and CDR2 YFSETQ. The V end was cut by 4 bases, the J end by 4 bases, with 11 bases between. The CDR3 coding sequence is TGCGCCAGCAGCCGAGACACCGCCTATGGCTACACCTTC. Amino acids: CASSRDTAYGYTF.

The genes are TRBV27 and TRBJ2-7; 7 bases are a match to TRBD2. This CDR3 region has 16 residues. With 5 bases clipped from V and 0 bases from J, the junction kept 10 bases outside the gene matches. The germline V gene encodes CDR1 MNHEY and CDR2 SMNVEV (reference sequence). In DNA, the CDR3 is TGTGCCAGCAGTACCCAAGCGGGGCGAAGCTCCTACGAGCAGTACTTC. This codes for CASSTQAGRSSYEQYF.

The CDR3 reads CASSRFTGVSDTQYF. CDR3 DNA: TGTGCCAGCAGCCGGTTTACGGGAGTTTCAGATACGCAGTATTTT. The chain recombines TRBV7-8 with TRBJ2-3; weak D call: TRBD2 (6 bases). Germline V lookup: CDR1 SGHVS, CDR2 FQNEAQ. This CDR3 comprises 15 residues. V was trimmed by 5 bases and J by 4 bases, leaving 16 bases between them.

The rearrangement uses TRBV18 and TRBJ2-7, with 7 bases fitting TRBD1. J lost 6 bases, V lost 5 bases, and 10 bases had no gene match. Germline values: CDR1 KGHSH, CDR2 LQKENI. This CDR3 region has 14 residues. The CDR3 reads CASSRQGAAGEQYF. CDR3 nucleotides: TGTGCCAGCTCAAGACAGGGCGCGGCCGGCGAGCAGTACTTC.

V and J are TRBV7-9 and TRBJ1-2; D unclear. In germline, CDR1 is SEHNR, CDR2 FQNEAQ (reference sequence). There are 13 residues in the CDR3. Trimming stripped 2 bases from V and 2 bases from J, with 6 bases between. In DNA form, the CDR3 reads TGTGCCAGCAGCTTACGCGGAAACTATGGCTACACCTTC. The encoded protein is CASSLRGNYGYTF.

This rearrangement joins TRBV11-3 to TRBJ1-1; D is unclear. The CDR3 loop spans 13 amino acids. Per the germline V gene, CDR1 is SGHNT and CDR2 is YENEEA. Trimming removed 1 base from V and 4 bases from J, with 7 bases in between. CDR3 bases: TGTGCCAGCAGCTTAGGGCAAGGCACTGAAGCTTTCTTT. Residues: CASSLGQGTEAFF.

J is TRBJ2-7 and V is TRBV5-5, with a weak D call TRBD1 (6 bases). V shed 2 bases and J shed 5 bases, with 11 bases lying between them. CDR3 length: 13 residues. Looked up from germline, CDR1 is SGHKS and CDR2 is YYEKEE (reference sequence). The CDR3 region has the DNA TGTGCCAGCAGCTTATCAGGGGCCCACGAGCAGTACTTC. Residues: CASSLSGAHEQYF.

The V gene is TRBV3-1 (or the pseudogene TRBV3-2), the J gene TRBJ1-6; no firm D call. The CDR3 is 16 amino acids. V gave up 4 bases and J gave up 9 bases, with 19 bases separating them. Germline CDR1 reads LGHDT; CDR2 reads YNNKEL (reference sequence). The CDR3 nucleotides read TGTGCCAGCAGCCCGTTACGATCCGACTGGGGTTCACCCCTCCACTTT. Protein sequence: CASSPLRSDWGSPLHF.

The rearrangement links TRBV3-1 (or the pseudogene TRBV3-2) to TRBJ2-7; D perhaps matches TRBD1 (6 bases). From germline, CDR1 is LGHDT and CDR2 YNNKEL (reference sequence). CDR3 length: 15 amino acids. V lost 1 base and J lost 1, with 11 bases in between. The CDR3 here is CASSQGAGVSYEQYF. The CDR3 DNA reads TGTGCCAGCAGCCAAGGGGCAGGGGTTTCCTACGAGCAGTACTTC.